This TCR beta chain was identified in a study of T cell responses to AZD1222 COVID-19 vaccine. Generated by immunoSEQ multiplex PCR, the TCRdb table keeps only in-frame clones and is missing some. The sample has 95,000 to 150,000 clones; more than 80% are singletons. Study-wide findings and caveats: Receipt of two AZD1222 doses was followed by a rise in Spike-specific TCR breadth and depth. The donor cohort was predominantly white British with a female majority, and clonal diversity may have been underestimated.

To note about this clone: Its antigen is unidentified.

The trim removed 3 bases at V and 1 base at J, leaving 4 bases unmatched. CDR3 size: 15 residues. Germline V gives CDR1 SGHRS, CDR2 YFSETQ. The clonotype originates from an adult in good health. This specimen was peripheral blood, taken on day 0 of AZD1222 vaccination. The V call is TRBV5-1, the J call TRBJ1-1, with 9 bases fitting TRBD1. The CDR3, as DNA: TGCGCCAGCAGCTCCTACAGGGGGCAGAACACTGAAGCTTTCTTT. Translated: CASSSYRGQNTEAFF. Complete variable domain (other parts from reference TRBV5-1 and TRBJ1-1): KAGVTQTPRYLIKTRGQQVTLSCSPISGHRSVSWYQQTPGQGLQFLFEYFSETQRNKGNFPGRFSGRQFSNSRSEMNVSTLELGDSALYLCASSSYRGQNTEAFFGQGTRLTVV.